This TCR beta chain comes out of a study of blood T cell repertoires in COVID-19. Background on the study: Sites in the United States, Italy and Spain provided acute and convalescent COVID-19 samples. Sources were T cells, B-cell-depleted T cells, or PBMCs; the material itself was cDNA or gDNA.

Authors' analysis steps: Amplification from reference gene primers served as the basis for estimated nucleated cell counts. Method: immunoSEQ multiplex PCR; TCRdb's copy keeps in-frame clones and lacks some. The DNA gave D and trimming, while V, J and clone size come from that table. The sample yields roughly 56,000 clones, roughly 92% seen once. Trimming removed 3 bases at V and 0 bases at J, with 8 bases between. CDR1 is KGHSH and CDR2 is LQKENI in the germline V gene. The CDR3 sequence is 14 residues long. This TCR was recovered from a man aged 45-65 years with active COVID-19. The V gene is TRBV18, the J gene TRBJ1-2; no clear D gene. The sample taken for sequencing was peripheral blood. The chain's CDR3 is CASSPWSTNYGYTF. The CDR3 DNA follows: TGTGCCAGCTCACCCTGGAGTACTAACTATGGCTACACCTTC.